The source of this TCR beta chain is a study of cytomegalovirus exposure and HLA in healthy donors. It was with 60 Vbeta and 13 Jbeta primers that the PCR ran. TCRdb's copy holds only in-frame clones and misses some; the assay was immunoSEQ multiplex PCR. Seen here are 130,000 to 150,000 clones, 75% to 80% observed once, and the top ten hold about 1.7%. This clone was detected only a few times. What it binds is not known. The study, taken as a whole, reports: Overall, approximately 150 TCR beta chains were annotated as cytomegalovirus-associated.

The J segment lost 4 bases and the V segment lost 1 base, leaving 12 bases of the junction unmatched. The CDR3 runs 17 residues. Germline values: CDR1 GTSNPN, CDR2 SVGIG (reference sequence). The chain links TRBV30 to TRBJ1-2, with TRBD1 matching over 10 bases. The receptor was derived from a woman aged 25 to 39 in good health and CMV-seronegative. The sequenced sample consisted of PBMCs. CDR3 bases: TGTGCCTGGAGTGCCCCGGGACAGGGGACAGCTGGCTATGGCTACACCTTC. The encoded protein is CAWSAPGQGTAGYGYTF.